These 30 T cell receptor beta chains were sequenced from one sample in a study of T cells in Graves' hyperthyroidism and ophthalmopathy. Amplified TCR beta CDR3 regions derived from RNA transcripts. The TCR CDR3 was amplified in a first-round RT-PCR using the HTBI primer set. TCRdb reprocessed the multiplex PCR reads with MiXCR, giving one entry per CDR3 protein. The sample lists hundreds of thousands of distinct CDR3 sequences, roughly 15% occurring once. The sequenced material came from blood. Every receptor here comes from an older woman with Graves' ophthalmopathy.

This clonotype was counted at least ten times. V and J are TRBV6-5 and TRBJ2-7; D possibly matches TRBD1 or TRBD2 (5 bases each). CDR3 length equals 16 residues. Per germline, CDR1 MNHEY and CDR2 SVGAGI. The germline V and J ends were trimmed by 0 bases and 0 bases, with 12 bases remaining between them. The CDR3 sequence: CASSYSGTGSSYEQYF. DNA for the CDR3: TGTGCCAGCAGTTACTCCGGGACGGGAAGCTCCTACGAGCAGTACTTC.

This clonotype was observed a few times. V is TRBV12-3 or TRBV12-4 and J is TRBJ1-3; weak D call: TRBD1 (6 bases). V was trimmed by 5 bases and J by 0 bases, leaving 17 bases between them. The CDR3 covers 17 residues. The CDR3 here is CASSLGQSSYSGNTIYF. CDR3 DNA: TGTGCCAGCAGTCTTGGACAGAGTAGCTACTCTGGAAACACCATATATTTT.

This clonotype has at least ten counts. The gene calls are TRBV7-9 and TRBJ2-5; 7 bases agree with TRBD1. The CDR3 covers 17 residues. With V trimmed by 2 bases and J by 4 bases, 13 bases remained unmatched. Germline-derived CDR1 and CDR2 are SEHNR and FQNEAQ (reference sequence). Here the CDR3 reads CASSLYVTGKFGETQYF. CDR3 in DNA: TGTGCCAGCAGCTTATATGTGACAGGGAAATTTGGAGAGACCCAGTACTTC.

This clonotype was recorded many times. The chain joins TRBV20-1 to TRBJ2-1; unclear D gene. The length of the CDR3 is 13 residues. In germline, CDR1 is DFQATT, CDR2 SNEGSKA (reference sequence). The V gene lost 6 bases and the J gene lost 4 bases, with 13 bases spanning the gap. The CDR3 nucleotides read TGCAGTGCCCCCCAAGGGCAGTACAATGAGCAGTTCTTC. Translated, it gives CSAPQGQYNEQFF.

This clonotype was counted at least ten times. The chain has TRBV12-3 or TRBV12-4 and TRBJ2-5; no clear D. The CDR3 covers 13 residues. Trimming cost V 10 bases and J 3 bases, with 15 bases left between them. The CDR3 protein is CATLEPFKETQYF. The CDR3 DNA is TGTGCCACCTTGGAACCCTTCAAAGAGACCCAGTACTTC.

This clonotype was recorded at least ten times. The V call is TRBV27, the J call TRBJ2-7; D uncertain. This CDR3 contains 13 residues. The ends were cut back, 3 bases at V and 3 bases at J, with 9 bases in the middle. Germline V gene data show CDR1 as MNHEY and CDR2 as SMNVEV (reference sequence). The CDR3 spells CASSFGRHYEQYF. As DNA, the CDR3 is TGTGCCAGCAGTTTTGGACGCCACTACGAGCAGTACTTC.

This clonotype was detected many times. The V and J genes are TRBV30 and TRBJ1-1; D might be TRBD1 (6 bases). The CDR3 length is 14 residues. Looked up from germline, CDR1 is GTSNPN and CDR2 is SVGIG (reference sequence). The germline V and J ends were trimmed by 3 bases and 3 bases, with 14 bases remaining between them. CDR3 coding DNA: TGTGCCTGGAGCGCCCCCGGACAGTACACTGAAGCTTTCTTT. Translating it yields CAWSAPGQYTEAFF.

Of note for this clonotype: A much larger clone is a single base away; this may be a read error. The chain is built from TRBV27 and TRBJ2-3; D gene ambiguous. Germline lookup yields CDR1 MNHEY and CDR2 SMNVEV (reference sequence). CDR3 size: 18 residues. Trimming stripped 2 bases from V and 0 bases from J, with 18 bases between. The CDR3: CASSLNGLTLSSTDTQYF. DNA for the CDR3: TGTGCCAGCAGTTTAAATGGGCTCACCCTCTCTAGCACAGATACGCAGTATTTT.

This clonotype was found many times. This sequence joins TRBV3-1 and TRBJ1-2; 7 nucleotides align to TRBD1. Unmatched junction bases numbered 11, after V lost 5 bases and J lost 5 bases. Germline CDR1 reads LGHDT; CDR2 reads YNNKEL (reference sequence). The CDR3 consists of 15 residues. The CDR3 spells CASSYPGQRDYGYTF. In DNA, the CDR3 is TGTGCCAGCAGCTATCCGGGACAGCGAGATTATGGCTACACCTTC.

This clonotype came up many times. The CDR3 loop reads CASARHNQETQYF. CDR3 coding DNA: TGTGCCAGCGCGAGACACAACCAAGAGACCCAGTACTTC. V gene TRBV6-2 or TRBV6-3 combines with J gene TRBJ2-5; D is ambiguous. This CDR3 is built from 13 residues. The germline V and J ends were trimmed by 8 bases and 0 bases, with 10 bases remaining between them. The germline gives CDR1 MNHEY, CDR2 SVGEGT.

This clonotype appeared many times. The chain has TRBV28 and TRBJ2-1; TRBD2 matches at 8 bases. CDR3 length: 15 amino acids. The V and J ends lost 4 bases and 9 bases, in that order; junction bases with no gene match: 11. In germline, CDR1 is MDHEN, CDR2 SYDVKM. Here the CDR3 DNA reads TGTGCCAGCAGTTCCCCCCAGCGGGAGAGCGTTGAGCAGTTCTTC. Protein product: CASSSPQRESVEQFF.

The sample holds a few counts of this clonotype. The rearrangement joins TRBV20-1 to TRBJ2-7; either TRBD1 or TRBD2 may supply D (5 bases each). CDR1 is DFQATT and CDR2 is SNEGSKA in the germline V gene (reference sequence). The CDR3 runs to 15 residues. The V end lost 0 bases, the J end lost 6 bases, and 18 bases lay between the germline ends. CDR3 nucleotides: TGCAGTGCTAGAGATCTGGGGACCCCGGTGGCCGAGCAGTACTTC. Amino acids: CSARDLGTPVAEQYF.

This clonotype was observed a handful of times. The chain uses TRBV6-1 and TRBJ1-2; D is unclear. CDR1 and CDR2 (germline): MNHNS, SASEGT. The CDR3 sequence is 11 residues long. Trimming stripped 9 bases from V and 8 bases from J, with 13 bases between. The CDR3 sequence is CASSPSKGYTF. The CDR3 DNA reads TGTGCCAGTTCCCCTTCAAAAGGCTACACCTTC.

There are many counts of this clonotype. CDR3 coding DNA: TGTGCCAGCAGCCACGCCGGGACAGGGGGCCTCTATAGCAATCAGCCCCAGCATTTT. Encoded protein: CASSHAGTGGLYSNQPQHF. The chain joins TRBV6-2 or TRBV6-3 to TRBJ1-5, with 12 bases identical to TRBD1. V dropped 6 bases and J dropped 0; count of bases not matched to a gene: 12. The germline gives CDR1 MNHEY, CDR2 SVGEGT. The CDR3 contains 19 residues.

This sequence joins TRBV29-1 and TRBJ2-1; D possibly corresponds to TRBD2 (7 bases). Per the germline V gene, CDR1 is SQVTM and CDR2 is ANQGSEA. This CDR3 spans 14 amino acids. The CDR3 here is CSGGGGYSYNEQFF. The CDR3 DNA sequence: TGCAGTGGTGGGGGGGGCTATAGCTACAATGAGCAGTTCTTC.

The genes are TRBV2 and TRBJ1-4, with D possibly TRBD1 on 5 matching bases. The length of the CDR3 is 15 residues. The germline V gene encodes CDR1 SNHLY and CDR2 FYNNEI. V was shortened by 7 bases and J by 2 bases, with 14 bases between the two germline ends. The CDR3 is CASTSRGSTNEKLFF. The CDR3 DNA reads TGTGCCAGCACCTCAAGGGGCAGTACTAATGAAAAACTGTTTTTT.

The sample holds many counts of this clonotype. This chain joins TRBV20-1 and TRBJ1-5; no definite D call. Germline loops: CDR1 DFQATT, CDR2 SNEGSKA (reference sequence). V was shortened by 3 bases and J by 3 bases, with 12 bases between the two germline ends. There are 14 residues in the CDR3. DNA for the CDR3: TGCAGTGCTAGGTCAGCGGAAAACAATCAGCCCCAGCATTTT. Encoded protein: CSARSAENNQPQHF.

In this sample, this clonotype turned up many times. The chain employs TRBV5-1 and TRBJ2-2, with D unresolved. The CDR3 has 14 amino acids. Looked up from germline, CDR1 is SGHRS and CDR2 is YFSETQ. V lost 0 bases, J lost 3 bases, and 6 bases lay in between. Here the CDR3 reads CASSLGHHTGELFF. The CDR3 DNA sequence: TGCGCCAGCAGCTTGGGTCACCACACCGGGGAGCTGTTTTTT.

The rearrangement joins TRBV7-8 to TRBJ2-1, with TRBD2 matching 8 bases. This CDR3 spans 15 amino acids. The germline gives CDR1 SGHVS, CDR2 FQNEAQ. The V gene end was trimmed by 5 bases and the J gene end by 2 bases; junction bases not matched to a gene: 5. This chain's CDR3 is CASSRGGAAYNEQFF. CDR3 sequence (DNA): TGTGCCAGCAGCCGGGGGGGGGCTGCCTACAATGAGCAGTTCTTC.

This clonotype was seen a few times. This sequence joins TRBV7-3 and TRBJ2-2; perhaps TRBD1 as D (7 bases). V was pared by 8 bases and J by 6 bases, with 16 bases between. CDR1 and CDR2 from the germline V gene are SGHTA and FQGTGA. This CDR3 is built from 14 residues. The CDR3 sequence: CASGAGQYPGELFF. The CDR3 DNA reads TGTGCCAGCGGGGCGGGACAGTACCCCGGGGAGCTGTTTTTT.

This clonotype was seen a few times. The V gene is TRBV3-1, the J gene TRBJ2-2, with D unclear. Germline V CDR1 and CDR2: LGHDT, YNNKEL (reference sequence). The CDR3 sequence is 15 residues long. V was trimmed by 4 bases and J by 3 bases, leaving 12 bases between them. CDR3 coding DNA: TGTGCCAGCAGCCGAGACGGGCAATACACCGGGGAGCTGTTTTTT. The encoded protein is CASSRDGQYTGELFF. Drawing the rest from reference TRBV3-1 and TRBJ2-2, the complete variable domain is DTAVSQTPKYLVTQMGNDKSIKCEQNLGHDTMYWYKQDSKKFLKIMFSYNNKELIINETVPNRFSPKSPDKAHLNLHINSLELGDSAVYFCASSRDGQYTGELFFGEGSRLTVL.

This clonotype was seen many times. The rearrangement joins TRBV7-6 to TRBJ1-2, with D hard to call. CDR3 length: 13 residues. Per the germline V gene, CDR1 is SGHVS and CDR2 is FNYEAQ. V was trimmed by 5 bases and J by 8 bases, leaving 15 bases between them. The CDR3 DNA reads TGTGCCAGCAGCCCCTTCGGAGGTTGGGGCTACACCTTC. This translates into CASSPFGGWGYTF.

This clonotype was recorded at least ten times. The chain uses TRBV28 and TRBJ2-2; D tentatively fits TRBD1 or TRBD2 (5 bases each). This CDR3 is built from 16 residues. Germline lookup yields CDR1 MDHEN and CDR2 SYDVKM. V lost 6 bases and J 0 bases, leaving 14 bases between the germline ends. The CDR3 DNA sequence: TGTGCCAGCAGAGACGGGACGCTCGCGAACACCGGGGAGCTGTTTTTT. It codes for CASRDGTLANTGELFF.

This clonotype was counted many times. This chain links TRBV12-3 or TRBV12-4 with TRBJ2-1; 9 bases are shared with TRBD2. V shed 3 bases, J shed 4 bases, and the junction held 4 bases outside the gene matches. The CDR3 contains 15 residues. The CDR3 DNA is TGTGCCAGCAGTTTGATAGCGGGAGAGTACAATGAGCAGTTCTTC. As protein: CASSLIAGEYNEQFF.

This clonotype was counted many times. This sequence joins TRBV6-1 and TRBJ1-1; D is ambiguous. There are 13 residues in the CDR3. Germline V gene lookup returns CDR1 MNHNS and CDR2 SASEGT. V shed 2 bases and J shed 3 bases, with 7 bases lying between them. The CDR3 loop is CASSELWDTEAFF. CDR3 nucleotide sequence: TGTGCCAGCAGTGAACTGTGGGACACTGAAGCTTTCTTT.

This chain connects TRBV28 to TRBJ1-3, with a possible D match to TRBD1 (6 bases). The germline CDR1 and CDR2 sequences are MDHEN and SYDVKM. CDR3 length: 16 amino acids. V was trimmed by 5 bases and J by 4 bases, leaving 18 bases between them. The CDR3 nucleotides read TGTGCCAGCAGTCCCGCCGGGACAAAGGTCGGAAACACCATATATTTT. Its protein is CASSPAGTKVGNTIYF.

This clonotype was seen at least ten times. The chain uses TRBV10-3 and TRBJ1-1; TRBD1 matches 9 bases. The CDR3 runs to 15 residues. Germline assignment: CDR1 ENHRY and CDR2 SYGVKD. V was clipped by 2 bases and J by 4 bases; unmatched bases: 5. The CDR3 is CAISEVQTGGTEAFF. The CDR3 DNA reads TGTGCCATCAGTGAGGTCCAGACAGGGGGCACTGAAGCTTTCTTT.

This clonotype was recorded a few times. The V gene is TRBV4-2, the J gene TRBJ1-5, with no clear D. Germline CDR1 reads LGHNA; CDR2 reads YNFKEQ. The V end was cut by 0 bases, the J end by 6 bases, with 12 bases between. This CDR3 is 15 amino acids long. The CDR3 nucleotides are TGTGCCAGCAGCCAAGACGCTCCGGGCACTCAGCCCCAGCATTTT. It yields the protein CASSQDAPGTQPQHF.

This clonotype was detected only a few times. The gene calls are TRBV12-3 or TRBV12-4 and TRBJ1-3; TRBD1 aligns across 9 bases. The length of the CDR3 is 15 residues. J gave up 0 bases and V 5 bases, and 2 bases lay outside the gene matches. The CDR3, as DNA: TGTGCCAGCAGTCCGACAGGGGGCTCTGGAAACACCATATATTTT. Translation gives CASSPTGGSGNTIYF.

The sample holds a few counts of this clonotype. This chain connects TRBV20-1 to TRBJ1-2; no clear D. Germline loops: CDR1 DFQATT, CDR2 SNEGSKA (reference sequence). The CDR3 extends over 14 amino acids. The germline V and J ends were trimmed by 4 bases and 4 bases, with 16 bases remaining between them. Written as DNA, the CDR3 is TGCAGTGCTACCTACTGGGGAGTGAGCTATGGCTACACCTTC. It translates to CSATYWGVSYGYTF.